This T cell receptor beta chain is drawn from a study of glioma-infiltrating T cells after dendritic cell vaccination. Study conclusions and caveats: Higher TCR clonality did not directly relate to longer survival.

Libraries were prepared by immunoSEQ multiplex PCR; TCRdb keeps only in-frame clonotypes and omits some of them. The sample carries tens of thousands of clones, about 90% recorded once. To note about this clone: No antigen is known for it.

V was clipped by 8 bases and J by 7 bases, with 14 bases between them. The germline CDR1 and CDR2 sequences are SNHLY and FYNNEI. The CDR3 covers 13 residues. Sequenced here: blood, sampled before dendritic cell vaccination. The chain joins TRBV2 to TRBJ1-4; D remains ambiguous. This TCR was recovered from a human donor with glioblastoma. For the CDR3, the DNA is TGTGCCAGCTTAATCAATCGGAGTGAAAAACTGTTTTTT. Its protein product is CASLINRSEKLFF.